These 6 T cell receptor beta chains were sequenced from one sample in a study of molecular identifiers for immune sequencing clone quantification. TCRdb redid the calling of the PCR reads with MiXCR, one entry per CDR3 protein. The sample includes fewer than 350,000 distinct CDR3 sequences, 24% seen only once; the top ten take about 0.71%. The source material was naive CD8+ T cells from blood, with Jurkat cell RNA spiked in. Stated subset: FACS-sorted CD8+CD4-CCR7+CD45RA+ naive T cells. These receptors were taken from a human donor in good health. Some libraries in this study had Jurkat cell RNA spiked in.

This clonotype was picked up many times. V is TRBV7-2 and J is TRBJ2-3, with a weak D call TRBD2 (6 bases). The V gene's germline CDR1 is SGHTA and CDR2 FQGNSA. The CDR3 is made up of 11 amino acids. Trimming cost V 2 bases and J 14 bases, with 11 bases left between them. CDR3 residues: CASSLLARVYF. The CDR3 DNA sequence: TGTGCCAGCAGCTTACTAGCGAGGGTGTATTTT.

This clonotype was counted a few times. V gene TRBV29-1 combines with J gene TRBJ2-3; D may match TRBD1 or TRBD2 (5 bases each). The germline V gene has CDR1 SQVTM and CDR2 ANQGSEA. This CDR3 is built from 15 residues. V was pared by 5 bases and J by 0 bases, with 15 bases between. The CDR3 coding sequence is TGCAGCGTTAAAGGGACGCACCAGAGCACAGATACGCAGTATTTT. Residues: CSVKGTHQSTDTQYF.

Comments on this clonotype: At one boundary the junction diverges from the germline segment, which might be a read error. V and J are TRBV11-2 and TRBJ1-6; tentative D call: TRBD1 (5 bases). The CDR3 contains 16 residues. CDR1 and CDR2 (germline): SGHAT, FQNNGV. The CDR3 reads CASSRWVSGGNSPRPF. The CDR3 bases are TGTGCCAGCAGCCGATGGGTTAGTGGGGGGAATTCACCCCGCCCCTTT.

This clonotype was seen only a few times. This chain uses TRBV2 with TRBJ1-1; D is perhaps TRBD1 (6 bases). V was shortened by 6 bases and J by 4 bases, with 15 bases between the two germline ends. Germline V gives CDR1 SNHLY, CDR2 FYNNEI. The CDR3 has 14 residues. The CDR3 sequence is CASRSGVGGTEAFF. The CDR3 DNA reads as TGTGCCAGCAGGTCAGGGGTAGGAGGCACTGAAGCTTTCTTT.

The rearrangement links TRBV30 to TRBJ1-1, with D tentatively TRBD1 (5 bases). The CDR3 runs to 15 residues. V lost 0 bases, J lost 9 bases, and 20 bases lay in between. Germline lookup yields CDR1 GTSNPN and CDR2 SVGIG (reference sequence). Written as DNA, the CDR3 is TGTGCCTGGAGTGTACGCGGGGGACTGGTTCCACAAGCTTTCTTT. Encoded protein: CAWSVRGGLVPQAFF.

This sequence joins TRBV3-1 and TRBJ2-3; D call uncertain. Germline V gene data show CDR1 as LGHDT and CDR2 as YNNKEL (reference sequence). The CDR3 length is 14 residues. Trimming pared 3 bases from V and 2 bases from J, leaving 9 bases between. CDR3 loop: CASSQSLPTDTQYF. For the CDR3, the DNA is TGTGCCAGCAGCCAGTCACTTCCCACAGATACGCAGTATTTT.